The next 17 T cell receptor beta chains were all read from a single sample in a study of blood T cell repertoires in COVID-19. TCRdb's copy holds only in-frame clones and misses some; the assay was immunoSEQ multiplex PCR. The sample holds 130,000 or so clones; more than 80% are singletons and the top ten take approximately 12%. Sequencing input: peripheral blood. These receptors all stem from a woman in her sixties or seventies with acute or convalescent COVID-19.

The chain employs TRBV7-9 and TRBJ1-6; D perhaps matches TRBD1 (6 bases). The CDR3 has 15 residues. Looked up from germline, CDR1 is SEHNR and CDR2 is FQNEAQ (reference sequence). V lost 5 bases and J lost 7, with 15 bases in between. The CDR3: CASSGTGNLNSPLHF. The CDR3 DNA reads TGTGCCAGCAGCGGTACAGGGAATCTAAATTCACCCCTCCACTTT.

In this sample, this clone turned up a few times. This rearrangement joins TRBV5-1 to TRBJ1-1; TRBD1 agrees at 7 bases. The CDR3 runs to 14 residues. J lost 4 bases, V lost 4 bases, and 7 bases had no gene match. Germline assignment: CDR1 SGHRS and CDR2 YFSETQ. The CDR3, as DNA: TGCGCCAGCAGCCCCGGACAGGCCCCCACTGAAGCTTTCTTT. It is translated as CASSPGQAPTEAFF.

V usage is TRBV18 and J usage is TRBJ1-3; 8 bases agree with TRBD1. V trimming: 3 bases; J trimming: 3 bases; junction bases outside the gene matches: 4. The CDR3 totals 15 residues. Germline CDR1 is KGHSH and CDR2 is LQKENI. CDR3 DNA: TGTGCCAGCTCACCCTCCACAGGGGGTGGAAACACCATATATTTT. This encodes CASSPSTGGGNTIYF.

V is TRBV29-1 and J is TRBJ1-5; 8 bases are shared with TRBD1. Trimming took 4 bases from V and 7 from J; bases not matched to a gene: 3. Germline V gene lookup returns CDR1 SQVTM and CDR2 ANQGSEA. The CDR3 covers 12 residues. Here the CDR3 DNA reads TGCAGCGTTGGACAGGGGAACCAGCCCCAGCATTTT. This translates into CSVGQGNQPQHF.

This chain uses TRBV24-1 with TRBJ2-3, with D uncertain. The CDR3 totals 15 residues. Germline V CDR1 and CDR2: KGHDR, SFDVKD. V was pared by 4 bases and J by 4 bases, with 14 bases between. CDR3 in DNA: TGTGCCACCAGTGAGTACACCCACAGAGCAGATACGCAGTATTTT. It specifies CATSEYTHRADTQYF.

The chain combines TRBV11-2 with TRBJ2-4; D unclear. CDR1 and CDR2 from the germline V gene are SGHAT and FQNNGV. V dropped 3 bases and J dropped 1 base, with 7 bases sitting between them. CDR3 length: 14 residues. The DNA of the CDR3 is TGTGCCAGCAGCTTGCCCCGGGCCAAAAACATTCAGTACTTC. This encodes CASSLPRAKNIQYF.

This clone was observed a single time. The gene calls are TRBV2 and TRBJ1-5; 8 bases are shared with TRBD1. J gave up 3 bases and V 7 bases, and 8 bases lay outside the gene matches. Germline V gives CDR1 SNHLY, CDR2 FYNNEI. The CDR3 runs to 15 residues. This CDR3 is CASTKGQAINQPQHF. CDR3 in DNA: TGTGCCAGCACTAAGGGACAGGCGATCAATCAGCCCCAGCATTTT.

The CDR3 here is CASSIGGNYGYTF. The CDR3 DNA reads as TGTGCCAGTAGTATAGGAGGGAACTATGGCTACACCTTC. V usage is TRBV19 and J usage is TRBJ1-2; no clear D gene. The V end was cut by 1 base, the J end by 2 bases, with 5 bases between. Germline lookup yields CDR1 LNHDA and CDR2 SQIVND (reference sequence). The CDR3 sequence is 13 residues long. Together with reference TRBV19 and TRBJ1-2, the CDR3 gives the full variable domain: DGGITQSPKYLFRKEGQNVTLSCEQNLNHDAMYWYRQDPGQGLRLIYYSQIVNDFQKGDIAEGYSVSREKKESFPLTVTSAQKNPTAFYLCASSIGGNYGYTFGSGTRLTVV.

The genes are TRBV7-9 and TRBJ2-4; tentative D call: TRBD1 (7 bases). The CDR3 runs to 12 residues. V was trimmed by 5 bases and J by 9 bases, leaving 11 bases between them. The germline CDR1 and CDR2 sequences are SEHNR and FQNEAQ (reference sequence). Written as DNA, the CDR3 is TGTGCCAGCAGCGCCCAGGGGGGCATTCAGTACTTC. Translating it yields CASSAQGGIQYF.

The chain has TRBV24-1 and TRBJ2-1; TRBD1 matches at 9 bases. Looked up from germline, CDR1 is KGHDR and CDR2 is SFDVKD. This CDR3 region has 15 residues. Losses at the gene ends were 3 bases for V and 6 bases for J; bases not matched to a gene: 5. The CDR3 coding sequence is TGTGCCACCAGTGATCACAGGGGGCTGGCCAATGAGCAGTTCTTC. Its translation: CATSDHRGLANEQFF.

V and J are TRBV5-1 and TRBJ1-4; D remains unclear. The CDR3 loop spans 16 amino acids. CDR1 and CDR2 (germline): SGHRS, YFSETQ. V was trimmed by 2 bases and J by 4 bases, leaving 15 bases between them. As DNA, the CDR3 is TGCGCCAGCAGCTTACCGGAGGCTGCCTATAATGAAAAACTGTTTTTT. Protein: CASSLPEAAYNEKLFF.

As for this clone: Within the sample, other DNA sequences also encode this same CDR3. The chain links TRBV2 to TRBJ1-2; 9 bases fit TRBD1. The V segment lost 4 bases and the J segment 8 bases; nucleotides outside the gene matches: 8. CDR1 and CDR2 from the germline V gene are SNHLY and FYNNEI. The CDR3 sequence is 14 residues long. CDR3 protein: CASSASDRGKGYTF. DNA of the CDR3: TGTGCCAGCAGTGCTTCGGACAGGGGAAAGGGCTACACCTTC. Combining the CDR3 with reference TRBV2 and TRBJ1-2 gives the whole variable domain EPEVTQTPSHQVTQMGQEVILRCVPISNHLYFYWYRQILGQKVEFLVSFYNNEISEKSEIFDDQFSVERPDGSNFTLKIRSTKLEDSAMYFCASSASDRGKGYTFGSGTRLTVV.

This chain joins TRBV7-9 and TRBJ1-4; D gene ambiguous. The CDR3 covers 13 residues. Germline V CDR1 and CDR2: SEHNR, FQNEAQ (reference sequence). Trimming stripped 7 bases from V and 4 bases from J, with 10 bases between. The CDR3 spells CASNSRNNEKLFF. CDR3 DNA sequence: TGTGCCAGCAACTCTCGAAATAATGAAAAACTGTTTTTT.

The table lists this clone with a count of one. This chain links TRBV6-5 with TRBJ1-5; D gene uncertain. The germline V gene has CDR1 MNHEY and CDR2 SVGAGI. The CDR3 covers 12 residues. V gave up 6 bases and J gave up 11 bases, with 14 bases separating them. The CDR3 is CASSTRAGTQHF. In DNA form, the CDR3 reads TGTGCCAGCAGCACCCGGGCGGGGACCCAGCATTTT.

In this sample, this clone turned up a few times. The chain uses TRBV28 and TRBJ2-7; TRBD1 matches 12 bases. The CDR3 has 19 amino acids. Trimming at V came to 2 bases and at J to 2 bases, leaving 13 bases not matched to a gene. The germline V gene has CDR1 MDHEN and CDR2 SYDVKM. CDR3 bases: TGTGCCAGCAGTTTAACCCCCGGGACAGGGGGCGGTAAGGCCTACGAGCAGTACTTC. Its translation: CASSLTPGTGGGKAYEQYF.

The rearrangement links TRBV7-3 to TRBJ2-1, with TRBD1 as a possible D gene (6 bases). With 5 bases removed from V and 2 bases from J, the gap between germline ends came to 13 bases. This CDR3 contains 15 residues. CDR1 is SGHTA and CDR2 is FQGTGA in the germline V gene. This CDR3 is CASSQDSNTYNEQFF. The CDR3 DNA reads TGTGCCAGCAGCCAGGACAGTAATACCTACAATGAGCAGTTCTTC.

The V call is TRBV6-1, the J call TRBJ1-5; D not resolved. V gave up 1 base and J gave up 0 bases, with 13 bases separating them. This CDR3 region has 17 residues. The germline V gene encodes CDR1 MNHNS and CDR2 SASEGT. This chain's CDR3 is CASSEEKAGHSNQPQHF. CDR3 coding DNA: TGTGCCAGCAGTGAAGAAAAAGCGGGCCATAGCAATCAGCCCCAGCATTTT.